These 21 T cell receptor beta chains came from one sample sequenced in a study of beta chain features in type 1 diabetes. Sequenced material consisted of expressed TCRB transcripts (all of the isolated RNA was reverse transcribed). The table came from immunoSEQ multiplex PCR; TCRdb's copy has only in-frame clones and leaves some out. Found here are under 800,000 clones, 15% of them singletons; the top ten hold about 0.087%. Material for sequencing was naive CD4+ T cells from blood. Every receptor here comes from a man between 18 and 35 years old in good health.

The V gene is TRBV10-3, the J gene TRBJ2-1, with TRBD2 identical over 8 bases. The CDR3 consists of 13 residues. The J segment lost 11 bases and the V segment lost 4 bases, leaving 7 bases of the junction unmatched. CDR1 is ENHRY and CDR2 is SYGVKD in the germline V gene. CDR3 sequence: CAISVSREGKQFF. As DNA, the CDR3 is TGTGCCATCAGTGTGAGTCGGGAGGGGAAGCAGTTCTTC.

This clone turned up a few times. J is TRBJ1-1 and V is TRBV5-6, with 7 bases lining up with TRBD1. Germline V lookup: CDR1 SGHDT, CDR2 YYEEEE. The CDR3 sequence is 15 residues long. The V gene end was trimmed by 4 bases and the J gene end by 1 base; junction bases not matched to a gene: 7. This CDR3 is CASSGPGTANTEAFF. CDR3 in DNA: TGTGCCAGCAGCGGCCCGGGGACAGCGAACACTGAAGCTTTCTTT.

This clone was seen a single time. The chain has TRBV30 and TRBJ1-4; possibly TRBD1 for D (6 bases). The germline V gene has CDR1 GTSNPN and CDR2 SVGIG (reference sequence). The CDR3 sequence is 14 residues long. V was trimmed by 2 bases and J by 7 bases, leaving 14 bases between them. For the CDR3, the DNA is TGTGCCTGGAGTAACGGGGGCGTCGGTGAAAAACTGTTTTTT. It specifies CAWSNGGVGEKLFF.

In its sample, this clone was seen a few times. The genes are TRBV7-2 and TRBJ2-7; unclear D gene. V was shortened by 2 bases and J by 7 bases, with 9 bases between the two germline ends. The CDR3 covers 12 residues. Germline V gives CDR1 SGHTA, CDR2 FQGNSA. This CDR3 reads CASSLSGDEQYF. As DNA, the CDR3 is TGTGCCAGCAGCTTATCTGGGGATGAGCAGTACTTC.

This chain joins TRBV5-4 and TRBJ2-2, with TRBD2 identical over 11 bases. V lost 0 bases, J lost 5 bases, and 6 bases stayed unmatched. The CDR3 has 17 amino acids. The germline V gene encodes CDR1 SGHNT and CDR2 YYREEE (reference sequence). The CDR3 DNA reads TGTGCCAGCAGCTTGGAGCCCGGGACTAGCGGAACCGGGGAGCTGTTTTTT. Translated, it gives CASSLEPGTSGTGELFF.

Only a few counts were recorded for this clone. The chain carries TRBV14 and TRBJ2-7; D not resolved. This CDR3 has 12 amino acids. Germline assignment: CDR1 SGHDN and CDR2 FVKESK. Trimming took off 1 base at V and 9 bases at J, with 10 bases between the two ends. The CDR3 nucleotides are TGTGCCAGCAGCCAAGGCGAATCGACGCAGTACTTC. Its protein product is CASSQGESTQYF.

This clone was found a few times. The genes are TRBV10-3 and TRBJ1-1; TRBD1 aligns across 12 bases. The CDR3 consists of 16 residues. J gave up 4 bases and V 6 bases, and 9 bases lay outside the gene matches. From germline, CDR1 is ENHRY and CDR2 SYGVKD. Written as DNA, the CDR3 is TGTGCCATCAGGACCGGGACAGGGGGCCCGGGCACTGAAGCTTTCTTT. Protein sequence: CAIRTGTGGPGTEAFF.

The J gene is TRBJ2-3, the V gene TRBV7-2; possible D gene TRBD1, 6 bases. The CDR3 is made up of 16 amino acids. Germline V lookup: CDR1 SGHTA, CDR2 FQGNSA. V shed 1 base and J shed 7 bases, with 18 bases lying between them. CDR3: CASSLGPVSGANTQYF. CDR3 in DNA: TGTGCCAGCAGCTTAGGCCCCGTGTCAGGGGCCAATACGCAGTATTTT. The full variable domain, completed using reference TRBV7-2 and TRBJ2-3, is GAGVSQSPSNKVTEKGKDVELRCDPISGHTALYWYRQSLGQGLEFLIYFQGNSAPDKSGLPSDRFSAERTGGSVSTLTIQRTQQEDSAVYLCASSLGPVSGANTQYFGPGTRLTVL.

This clone was seen a few times. This chain links TRBV7-9 with TRBJ2-6; D gene ambiguous. Germline V gene lookup returns CDR1 SEHNR and CDR2 FQNEAQ (reference sequence). The CDR3 contains 14 residues. V lost 3 bases to trimming and J lost 3 bases, with 6 bases between them. The CDR3 loop is CASSFASGANVLTF. In DNA form, the CDR3 reads TGTGCCAGCAGCTTCGCCAGTGGGGCCAACGTCCTGACTTTC.

J is TRBJ2-7 and V is TRBV15; tentative D call: TRBD2 (6 bases). The CDR3 contains 15 residues. The V and J ends lost 1 base and 2 bases respectively, with 12 bases between them. Germline V gene lookup returns CDR1 LNHNV and CDR2 YYDKDF (reference sequence). In DNA, the CDR3 is TGTGCCACCAGCAGAGGCGGGACTCAAACCTACGAGCAGTACTTC. It is translated as CATSRGGTQTYEQYF.

The chain recombines TRBV6-5 with TRBJ2-7, with D possibly called TRBD1 or TRBD2 (5 bases each). The CDR3 covers 16 residues. The V gene's germline CDR1 is MNHEY and CDR2 SVGAGI. V was cut by 0 bases and J by 3 bases, with 15 bases left in between. The CDR3 bases are TGTGCCAGCAGTTACTCGAGAAGGGGACGGCACTACGAGCAGTACTTC. It specifies CASSYSRRGRHYEQYF.

In this sample, this clone turned up a few times. The rearrangement links TRBV27 to TRBJ2-6, with TRBD1 matching 7 bases. CDR3 length: 15 residues. Per the germline V gene, CDR1 is MNHEY and CDR2 is SMNVEV (reference sequence). J was trimmed by 2 bases and V by 6 bases; bases with no gene match: 4. The CDR3 reads CASSPTGTGANVLTF. The CDR3 region has the DNA TGTGCCAGCAGCCCGACAGGGACTGGGGCCAACGTCCTGACTTTC.

The chain couples TRBV7-9 to TRBJ2-5; D gene uncertain. Looked up from germline, CDR1 is SEHNR and CDR2 is FQNEAQ (reference sequence). This CDR3 region has 16 residues. Trimming removed 5 bases from V and 2 bases from J, with 18 bases in between. CDR3 DNA sequence: TGTGCCAGCAGCCGAGTCGCTAGTCGACCTCAAGAGACCCAGTACTTC. It yields the protein CASSRVASRPQETQYF.

This clone was observed a few times. The chain has TRBV18 and TRBJ2-7, with D perhaps given as TRBD1 or TRBD2 (5 bases each). Trimming stripped 3 bases from V and 6 bases from J, with 9 bases between. The germline gives CDR1 KGHSH, CDR2 LQKENI. The CDR3 has 12 residues. The CDR3: CASSPGVVEQYF. In DNA, the CDR3 is TGTGCCAGCTCACCGGGGGTTGTCGAGCAGTACTTC.

This clone was counted a few times. The CDR3 region is CASSLALAGGSTDTQYF. CDR3 bases: TGTGCCAGCAGCTTGGCCCTAGCGGGGGGTAGCACAGATACGCAGTATTTT. The chain combines TRBV5-5 with TRBJ2-3; TRBD2 matches at 11 bases. V lost 0 bases to trimming and J lost 0 bases; unmatched junction nucleotides: 3. The CDR3 totals 17 residues. Germline loops: CDR1 SGHKS, CDR2 YYEKEE (reference sequence).

There are a few counts of this clone. The chain has TRBV18 and TRBJ2-1; TRBD1 agrees at 7 bases. There are 16 residues in the CDR3. Unmatched junction bases numbered 15, after V lost 6 bases and J lost 7 bases. Germline CDR1 KGHSH, CDR2 LQKENI. The CDR3 DNA reads TGTGCCAGCTCCCCCACGCGACAGGGCACCGGTAATGAGCAGTTCTTC. It yields the protein CASSPTRQGTGNEQFF.

The chain employs TRBV29-1 and TRBJ2-1; 7 bases line up with TRBD1. The CDR3 has 10 residues. Germline trimming cut 7 bases from V and 10 bases from J; bases unmatched to any gene: 4. Per the germline V gene, CDR1 is SQVTM and CDR2 is ANQGSEA. The CDR3 region is CSARRGEQFF. CDR3 DNA: TGCAGCGCCCGCAGGGGGGAGCAGTTCTTC.

This clone was detected a few times. The chain links TRBV4-2 to TRBJ2-2; TRBD2 is a possible D gene (5 bases). Trimming pared 0 bases from V and 5 bases from J, leaving 10 bases between. This CDR3 is built from 15 residues. CDR1 and CDR2 (germline): LGHNA, YNFKEQ. The CDR3 loop reads CASSQDAGGTGELFF. Written as DNA, the CDR3 is TGTGCCAGCAGCCAAGATGCAGGCGGGACCGGGGAGCTGTTTTTT.

This chain links TRBV30 with TRBJ2-7; tentative D call: TRBD1 (6 bases). V dropped 1 base and J dropped 2 bases, with 6 bases sitting between them. CDR3 size: 12 residues. CDR1 is GTSNPN, CDR2 SVGIG, per germline (reference sequence). CDR3 coding DNA: TGTGCCTGGAGTGGGACAGCCTACGAGCAGTACTTC. It is translated as CAWSGTAYEQYF.

The genes are TRBV7-2 and TRBJ2-1; D gene uncertain. Germline assignment: CDR1 SGHTA and CDR2 FQGNSA. Trimming removed 1 base from V and 0 bases from J, with 7 bases in between. The CDR3 is made up of 15 amino acids. The CDR3 reads CASSLGTLSYNEQFF. In DNA form, the CDR3 reads TGTGCCAGCAGCTTAGGAACCCTCTCCTACAATGAGCAGTTCTTC.

The rearrangement uses TRBV5-1 and TRBJ2-1; 8 bases are shared with TRBD2. CDR1 is SGHRS, CDR2 YFSETQ, per germline. V was pared by 1 base and J by 4 bases, with 4 bases of the junction left unmatched. The CDR3 spans 15 residues. For the CDR3, the DNA is TGCGCCAGCAGCTTGAATAGCGGGACGTACAATGAGCAGTTCTTC. Translated: CASSLNSGTYNEQFF.